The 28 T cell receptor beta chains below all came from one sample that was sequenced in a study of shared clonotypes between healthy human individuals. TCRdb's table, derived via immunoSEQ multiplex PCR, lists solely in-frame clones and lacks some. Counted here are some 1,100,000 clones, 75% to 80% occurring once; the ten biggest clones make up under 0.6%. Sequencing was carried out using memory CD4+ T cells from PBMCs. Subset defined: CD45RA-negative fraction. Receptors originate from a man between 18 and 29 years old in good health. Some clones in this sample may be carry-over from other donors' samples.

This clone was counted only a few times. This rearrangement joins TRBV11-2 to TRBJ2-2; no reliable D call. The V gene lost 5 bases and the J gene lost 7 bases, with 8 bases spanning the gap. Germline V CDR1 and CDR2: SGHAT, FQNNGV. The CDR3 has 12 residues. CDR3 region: CASSPRSGELFF. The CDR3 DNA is TGTGCCAGCAGCCCCCGTAGCGGGGAGCTGTTTTTT.

As DNA, the CDR3 is TGTGCCAGTGGGGGACAGGGGGCGAGGAACACTGAAGCTTTCTTT. It yields the protein CASGGQGARNTEAFF. The J gene is TRBJ1-1, the V gene TRBV19; 12 bases are a match to TRBD1. The ends lost 8 bases at V and 1 base at J; junction bases unmatched: 5. The germline V gene has CDR1 LNHDA and CDR2 SQIVND (reference sequence). This CDR3 is 15 amino acids long.

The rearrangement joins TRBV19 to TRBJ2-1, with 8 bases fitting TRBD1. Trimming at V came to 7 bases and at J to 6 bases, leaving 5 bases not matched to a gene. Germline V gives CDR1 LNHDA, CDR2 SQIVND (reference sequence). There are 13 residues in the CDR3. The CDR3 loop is CASMGQVGNEQFF. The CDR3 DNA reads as TGTGCCAGTATGGGACAGGTAGGCAATGAGCAGTTCTTC.

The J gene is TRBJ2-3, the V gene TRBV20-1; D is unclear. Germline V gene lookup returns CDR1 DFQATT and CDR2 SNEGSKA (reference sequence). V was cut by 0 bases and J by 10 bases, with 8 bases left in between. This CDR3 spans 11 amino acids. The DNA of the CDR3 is TGCAGTGCTAGAGACAAAGGTTCGCAGTATTTT. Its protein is CSARDKGSQYF.

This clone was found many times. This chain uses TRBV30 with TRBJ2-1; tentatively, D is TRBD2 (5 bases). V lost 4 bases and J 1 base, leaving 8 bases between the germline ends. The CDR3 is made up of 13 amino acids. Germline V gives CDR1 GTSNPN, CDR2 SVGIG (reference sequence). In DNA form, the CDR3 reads TGTGCCTGGATAGCGAGATCCTACAATGAGCAGTTCTTC. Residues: CAWIARSYNEQFF.

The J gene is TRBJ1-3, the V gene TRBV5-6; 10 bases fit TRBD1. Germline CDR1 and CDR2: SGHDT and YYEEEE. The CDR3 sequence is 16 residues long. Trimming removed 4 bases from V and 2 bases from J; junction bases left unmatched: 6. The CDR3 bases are TGTGCCAGCAGCCCGTGGACAGGGGGTGCTGGAAACACCATATATTTT. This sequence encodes CASSPWTGGAGNTIYF. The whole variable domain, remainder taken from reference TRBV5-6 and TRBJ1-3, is DAGVTQSPTHLIKTRGQQVTLRCSPKSGHDTVSWYQQALGQGPQFIFQYYEEEERQRGNFPDRFSGHQFPNYSSELNVNALLLGDSALYLCASSPWTGGAGNTIYFGEGSWLTVV.

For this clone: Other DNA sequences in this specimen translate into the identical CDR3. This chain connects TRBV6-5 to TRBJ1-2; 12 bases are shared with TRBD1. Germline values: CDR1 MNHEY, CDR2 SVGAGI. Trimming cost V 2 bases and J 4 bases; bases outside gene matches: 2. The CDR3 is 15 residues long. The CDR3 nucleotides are TGTGCCAGCAGTTACCGGGACAGGGGGCTCTATGGCTACACCTTC. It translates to CASSYRDRGLYGYTF.

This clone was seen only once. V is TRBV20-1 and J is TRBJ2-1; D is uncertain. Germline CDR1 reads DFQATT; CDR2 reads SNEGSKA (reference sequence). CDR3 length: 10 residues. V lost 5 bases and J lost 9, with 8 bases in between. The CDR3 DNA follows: TGCAGTGCTTTGGGCGGTGAGCAGTTCTTC. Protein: CSALGGEQFF.

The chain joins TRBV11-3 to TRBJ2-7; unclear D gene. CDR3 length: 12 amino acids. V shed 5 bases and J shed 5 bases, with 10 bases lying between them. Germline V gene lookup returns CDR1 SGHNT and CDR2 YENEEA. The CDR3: CASSPDTDEQYF. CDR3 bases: TGTGCCAGCAGCCCCGACACAGACGAGCAGTACTTC.

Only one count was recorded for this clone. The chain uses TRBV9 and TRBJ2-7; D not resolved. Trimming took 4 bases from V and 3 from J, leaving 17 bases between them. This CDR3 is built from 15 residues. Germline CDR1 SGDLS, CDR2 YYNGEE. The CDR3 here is CASSPSSGRVYEQYF. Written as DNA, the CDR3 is TGTGCCAGCAGCCCAAGCTCTGGACGGGTCTACGAGCAGTACTTC.

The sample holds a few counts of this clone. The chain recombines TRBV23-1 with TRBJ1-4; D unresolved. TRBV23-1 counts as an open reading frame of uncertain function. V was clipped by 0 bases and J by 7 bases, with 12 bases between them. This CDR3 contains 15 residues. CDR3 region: CASSQSKGDVEKLFF. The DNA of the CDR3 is TGCGCCAGCAGTCAATCAAAGGGTGACGTTGAAAAACTGTTTTTT.

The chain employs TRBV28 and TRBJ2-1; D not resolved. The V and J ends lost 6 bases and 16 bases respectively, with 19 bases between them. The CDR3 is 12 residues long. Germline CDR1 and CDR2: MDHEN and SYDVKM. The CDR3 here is CASRRLWGTAFF. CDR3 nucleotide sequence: TGTGCCAGCAGACGGCTCTGGGGTACAGCTTTCTTC.

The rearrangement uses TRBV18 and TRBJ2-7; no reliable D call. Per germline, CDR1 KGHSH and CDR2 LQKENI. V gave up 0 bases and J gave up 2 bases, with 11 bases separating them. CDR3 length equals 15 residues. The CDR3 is CASSPPAPNPYEQYF. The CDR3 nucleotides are TGTGCCAGCTCACCACCGGCTCCAAACCCCTACGAGCAGTACTTC.

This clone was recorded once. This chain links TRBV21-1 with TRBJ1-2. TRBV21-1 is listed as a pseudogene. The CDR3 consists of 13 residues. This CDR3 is CASSKVGVAGYTF. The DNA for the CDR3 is TGTGCCAGCAGCAAAGTTGGGGTGGCTGGCTACACCTTC.

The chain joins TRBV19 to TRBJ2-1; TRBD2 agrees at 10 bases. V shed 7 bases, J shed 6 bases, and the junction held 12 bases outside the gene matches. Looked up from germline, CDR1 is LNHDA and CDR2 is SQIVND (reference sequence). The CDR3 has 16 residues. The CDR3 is CASTFLAGVSRNEQFF. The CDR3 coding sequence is TGTGCCAGTACCTTCCTAGCGGGAGTATCCCGCAATGAGCAGTTCTTC.

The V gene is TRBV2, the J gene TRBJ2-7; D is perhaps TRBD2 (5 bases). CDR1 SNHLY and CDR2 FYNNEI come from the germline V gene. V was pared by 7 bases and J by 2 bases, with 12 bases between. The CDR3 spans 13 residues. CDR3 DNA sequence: TGTGCCAGCATCGGACTCACGGCCTACGAGCAGTACTTC. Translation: CASIGLTAYEQYF.

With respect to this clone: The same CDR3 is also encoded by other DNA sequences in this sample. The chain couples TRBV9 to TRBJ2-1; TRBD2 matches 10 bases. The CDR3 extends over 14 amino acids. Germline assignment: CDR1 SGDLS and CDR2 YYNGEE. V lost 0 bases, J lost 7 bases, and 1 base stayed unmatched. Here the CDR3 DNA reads TGTGCCAGCAGCGTAGGGACTAGCGGAAATGAGCAGTTCTTC. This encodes CASSVGTSGNEQFF.

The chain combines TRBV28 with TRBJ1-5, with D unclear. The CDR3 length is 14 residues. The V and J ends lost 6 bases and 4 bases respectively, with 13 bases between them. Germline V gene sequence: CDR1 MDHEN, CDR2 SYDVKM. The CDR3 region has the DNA TGTGCCAGCAGCCTCGGACTCATAAATCAGCCCCAGCATTTT. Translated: CASSLGLINQPQHF.

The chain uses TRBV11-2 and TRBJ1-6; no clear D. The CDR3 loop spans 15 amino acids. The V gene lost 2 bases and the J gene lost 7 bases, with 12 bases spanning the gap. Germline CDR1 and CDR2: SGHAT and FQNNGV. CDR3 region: CASSLSRRGNSPLHF. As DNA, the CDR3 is TGTGCCAGCAGCTTAAGTCGGCGGGGAAATTCACCCCTCCACTTT.

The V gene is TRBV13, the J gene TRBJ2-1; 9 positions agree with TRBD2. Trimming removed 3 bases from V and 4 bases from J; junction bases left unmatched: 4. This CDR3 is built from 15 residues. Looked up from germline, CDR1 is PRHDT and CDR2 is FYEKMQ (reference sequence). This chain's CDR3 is CASSLRLAGYNEQFF. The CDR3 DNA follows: TGTGCCAGCAGCTTGCGGCTAGCGGGGTACAATGAGCAGTTCTTC.

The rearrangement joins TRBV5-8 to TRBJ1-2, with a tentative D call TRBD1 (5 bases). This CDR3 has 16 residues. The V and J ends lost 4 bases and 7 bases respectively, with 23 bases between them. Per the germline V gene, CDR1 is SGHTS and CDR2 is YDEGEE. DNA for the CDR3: TGTGCCAGCAGCGACGCCCCTCGGGGACTTCTCCCTGGCTACACCTTC. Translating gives CASSDAPRGLLPGYTF.

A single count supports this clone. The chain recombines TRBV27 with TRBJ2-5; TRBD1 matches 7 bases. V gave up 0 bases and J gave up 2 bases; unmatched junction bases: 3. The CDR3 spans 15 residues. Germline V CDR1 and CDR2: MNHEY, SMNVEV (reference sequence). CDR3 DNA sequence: TGTGCCAGCAGTTTATCGGTGGGACAGCAAGAGACCCAGTACTTC. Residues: CASSLSVGQQETQYF.

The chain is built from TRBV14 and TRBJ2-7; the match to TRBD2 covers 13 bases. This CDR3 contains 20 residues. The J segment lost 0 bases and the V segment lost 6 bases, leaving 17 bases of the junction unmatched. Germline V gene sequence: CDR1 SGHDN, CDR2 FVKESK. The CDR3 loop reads CASSHTPGLAGKRSSYEQYF. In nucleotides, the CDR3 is TGTGCCAGCAGTCATACCCCGGGACTAGCGGGAAAAAGGAGCTCCTACGAGCAGTACTTC.

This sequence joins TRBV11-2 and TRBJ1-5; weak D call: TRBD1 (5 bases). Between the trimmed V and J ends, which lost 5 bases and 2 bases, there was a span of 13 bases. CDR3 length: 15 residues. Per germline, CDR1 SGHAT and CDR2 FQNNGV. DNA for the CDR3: TGTGCCAGCAGCGCGGGGGGTGTGGGCAATCAGCCCCAGCATTTT. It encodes CASSAGGVGNQPQHF.

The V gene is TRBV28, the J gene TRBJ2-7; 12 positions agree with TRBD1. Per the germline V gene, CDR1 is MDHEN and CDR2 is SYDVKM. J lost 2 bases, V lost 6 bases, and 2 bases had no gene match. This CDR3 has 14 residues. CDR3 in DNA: TGTGCCAGCAGGGGGACAGGGGGCGCCTACGAGCAGTACTTC. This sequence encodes CASRGTGGAYEQYF.

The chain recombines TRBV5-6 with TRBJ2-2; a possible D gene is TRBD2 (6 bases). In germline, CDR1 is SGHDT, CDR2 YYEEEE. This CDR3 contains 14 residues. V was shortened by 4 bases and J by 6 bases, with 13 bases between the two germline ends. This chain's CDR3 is CASSVRAGSGELFF. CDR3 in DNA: TGTGCCAGCAGCGTGAGAGCGGGCTCCGGGGAGCTGTTTTTT. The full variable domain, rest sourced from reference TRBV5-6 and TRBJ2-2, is DAGVTQSPTHLIKTRGQQVTLRCSPKSGHDTVSWYQQALGQGPQFIFQYYEEEERQRGNFPDRFSGHQFPNYSSELNVNALLLGDSALYLCASSVRAGSGELFFGEGSRLTVL.

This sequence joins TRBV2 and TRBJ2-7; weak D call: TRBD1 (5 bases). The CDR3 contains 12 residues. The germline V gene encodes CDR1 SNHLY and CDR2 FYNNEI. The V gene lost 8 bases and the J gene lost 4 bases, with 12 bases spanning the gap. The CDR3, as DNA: TGTGCCAGCTCCTACGGACAATACGAGCAGTACTTC. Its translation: CASSYGQYEQYF.

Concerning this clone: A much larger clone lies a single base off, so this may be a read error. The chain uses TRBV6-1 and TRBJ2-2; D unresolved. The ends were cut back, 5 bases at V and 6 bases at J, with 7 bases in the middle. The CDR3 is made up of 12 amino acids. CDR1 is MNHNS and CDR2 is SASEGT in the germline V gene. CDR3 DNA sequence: TGTGCCAGCAGTCTAGGGCCCGGGGAGCTGTTTTTT. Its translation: CASSLGPGELFF.